The TCR beta chain under discussion was sequenced for a study of blood T cells in healthy people across ages. Note on this clonotype: Its antigen is unknown. A much larger clone sits a single nucleotide away, making a read error possible.

Whenever a sample was processed, at least 6.5 million PBMCs were isolated. Findings and limits, study-wide: More naive CD4+ cells and higher diversity marked long-lived donors relative to aged donors. Diversity estimates drawn from one million T cells were deemed underestimates.

Together with a sample-barcoded 5' primer, a J-beta primer mix was included in a second PCR lasting roughly 6 to 12 cycles. CDR3-containing paired-end reads numbering at least 2.5 million came from each sample. TCRdb used MiXCR to reprocess the 5' RACE reads, holding one entry per CDR3 protein. Found here are about 640,000 distinct CDR3 sequences, less than 35% of them singletons; the top ten hold around a sixth. Sequencing was performed on blood. The receptor was derived from an elderly woman in good health.

DNA of the CDR3: TGTGCCAGCTCCAAGGACACTTCTAACTATGGCTACACCTTC. It yields the protein CASSKDTSNYGYTF. The chain couples TRBV18 to TRBJ1-2, with D tentatively TRBD1 (5 bases). CDR3 size: 14 residues. From germline, CDR1 is KGHSH and CDR2 LQKENI. V shed 6 bases and J shed 0 bases, with 11 bases lying between them.